This TCR beta chain appears in the sequencing data of a study of beta chain features in type 1 diabetes. Background on the study: Healthy donors resembled patients in age, gender and cell yields.

Investigators reverse transcribed all isolated RNA, so they sequenced expressed TCRB transcripts. Using immunoSEQ multiplex PCR, the repertoire was profiled, and TCRdb retains in-frame clones only, with some absent. The table shows about 180,000 clones, with 10% to 15% occurring only once. Germline V gene lookup returns CDR1 SQVTM and CDR2 ANQGSEA. CDR3 size: 13 residues. J was trimmed by 4 bases and V by 3 bases; bases with no gene match: 4. Comments on this clone: Its antigen remains unknown.

Study observations and caveats: The VDJ junctions of type 1 diabetes patients carried fewer insertions and more deletions.

The source material was central memory CD4+ T cells from blood. The V gene is TRBV29-1, the J gene TRBJ1-1, with TRBD1 matching 8 bases. This clonotype was sampled from a woman younger than 35 in good health. The DNA of the CDR3 is TGCAGCGTTGAGTACAGGGGGGGCACTGAAGCTTTCTTT. Translated, it gives CSVEYRGGTEAFF.